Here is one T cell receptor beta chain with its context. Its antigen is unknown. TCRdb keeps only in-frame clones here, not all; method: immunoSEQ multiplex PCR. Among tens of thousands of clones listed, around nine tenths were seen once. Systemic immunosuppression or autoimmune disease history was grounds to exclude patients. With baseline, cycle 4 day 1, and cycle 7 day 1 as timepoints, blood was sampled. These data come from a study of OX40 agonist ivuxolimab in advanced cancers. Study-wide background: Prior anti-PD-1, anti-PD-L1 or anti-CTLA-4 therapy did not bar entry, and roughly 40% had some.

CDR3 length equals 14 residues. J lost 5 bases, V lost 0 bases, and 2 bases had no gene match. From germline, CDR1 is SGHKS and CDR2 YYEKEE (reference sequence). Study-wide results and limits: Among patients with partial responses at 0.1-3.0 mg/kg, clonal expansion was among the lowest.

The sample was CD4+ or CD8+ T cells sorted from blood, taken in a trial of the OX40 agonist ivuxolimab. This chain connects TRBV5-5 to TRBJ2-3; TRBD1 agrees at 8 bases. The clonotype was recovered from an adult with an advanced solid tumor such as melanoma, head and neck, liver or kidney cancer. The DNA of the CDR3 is TGTGCCAGCAGCTTGGGGACAGGGAAAGATACGCAGTATTTT. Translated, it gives CASSLGTGKDTQYF.